Below are 9 T cell receptor beta chains sequenced from a single sample in a study of blood T cells in healthy people across ages. With a J-beta primer mix and a sample-barcoded 5' primer, a second PCR ran about 7 to 11 cycles. Each CDR3 protein is one row after TCRdb ran MiXCR on the 5' RACE reads. Of around 1.5 million distinct CDR3 sequences detected, about 32% appear once; the ten largest clones hold about 11%. Sequenced: blood. The receptors here all came from a woman in her thirties in good health.

This clonotype was found a few times. The CDR3: CSAARGIYGYTF. The CDR3 nucleotides are TGCAGTGCCGCTCGGGGGATCTATGGCTACACCTTC. J is TRBJ1-2 and V is TRBV20-1; D possibly corresponds to TRBD1 (5 bases). CDR1 is DFQATT and CDR2 is SNEGSKA in the germline V gene (reference sequence). V dropped 6 bases and J dropped 4 bases, with 12 bases sitting between them. The length of the CDR3 is 12 residues.

This chain joins TRBV6-5 and TRBJ2-1; 8 bases map to TRBD1. Unmatched junction bases numbered 7, after V lost 6 bases and J lost 6 bases. Looked up from germline, CDR1 is MNHEY and CDR2 is SVGAGI. CDR3 length: 14 residues. The CDR3 DNA is TGTGCCAGCAGCCGAGGACAGGGAGGCAATGAGCAGTTCTTC. Protein: CASSRGQGGNEQFF.

This clonotype has only a few counts. This chain links TRBV6-2 or TRBV6-3 with TRBJ2-5; 11 bases align to TRBD1. The J call may not be correct, given that the DNA end is closer to TRBJ2-7. Germline V gives CDR1 MNHEY, CDR2 SVGEGT. CDR3 length: 19 amino acids. Here the CDR3 reads CASRMEFRTGGAHPYEQYF. The DNA for the CDR3 is TGTGCCAGCAGGATGGAATTCAGGACAGGGGGCGCCCACCCCTACGAGCAGTACTTC.

The chain carries TRBV5-6 and TRBJ2-5; D may correspond to TRBD1 or TRBD2 (6 bases each). Per the germline V gene, CDR1 is SGHDT and CDR2 is YYEEEE. V was trimmed by 0 bases and J by 1 base, leaving 13 bases between them. This CDR3 is 16 amino acids long. The CDR3 coding sequence is TGTGCCAGCAGCTTGGTTTCCAGGGGAGGCCAAGAGACCCAGTACTTC. Translating it yields CASSLVSRGGQETQYF.

This clonotype was counted only a few times. The chain has TRBV7-9 and TRBJ2-1, with a weak D call TRBD1 (5 bases). V was clipped by 6 bases and J by 2 bases, with 14 bases between them. CDR3 size: 15 residues. Per germline, CDR1 SEHNR and CDR2 FQNEAQ (reference sequence). The chain's CDR3 is CASSSTESPYNEQFF. The CDR3 bases are TGTGCCAGCAGTTCGACAGAGTCGCCCTACAATGAGCAGTTCTTC. The whole variable domain, remainder taken from reference TRBV7-9 and TRBJ2-1, is DTGVSQNPRHKITKRGQNVTFRCDPISEHNRLYWYRQTLGQGPEFLTYFQNEAQLEKSRLLSDRFSAERPKGSFSTLEIQRTEQGDSAMYLCASSSTESPYNEQFFGPGTRLTVL.

This rearrangement joins TRBV5-1 to TRBJ1-2; D may be TRBD1 (5 bases). The V end lost 0 bases, the J end lost 6 bases, and 15 bases lay between the germline ends. The CDR3 has 15 residues. From germline, CDR1 is SGHRS and CDR2 YFSETQ. CDR3 loop: CASSLVVGEPNGYTF. The CDR3 DNA reads as TGCGCCAGCAGCTTGGTGGTAGGGGAACCTAATGGCTACACCTTC.

This clonotype was seen many times. This CDR3 reads CASKTDSGELFF. The CDR3 DNA is TGCGCCAGCAAAACAGATAGCGGGGAGCTGTTTTTT. The genes are TRBV10-2 and TRBJ2-2, with no clear D. The CDR3 consists of 12 residues. Germline values: CDR1 WSHSY, CDR2 SAAADI. V lost 7 bases and J lost 7, with 10 bases in between.

This clonotype was picked up a small number of times. The chain recombines TRBV20-1 with TRBJ2-7; 7 bases fit TRBD1. J was trimmed by 0 bases and V by 4 bases; bases with no gene match: 3. The CDR3 loop spans 13 amino acids. CDR1 and CDR2 from the germline V gene are DFQATT and SNEGSKA (reference sequence). The CDR3 sequence is CSATDRSSYEQYF. The DNA of the CDR3 is TGCAGTGCTACGGACAGGTCCTCCTACGAGCAGTACTTC.

The CDR3 is CASSPGLVAHNEQFF. The CDR3 coding sequence is TGTGCCAGCAGCCCGGGACTAGTGGCACACAATGAGCAGTTCTTC. V and J are TRBV7-2 and TRBJ2-1, with 8 nucleotides matching TRBD2. The CDR3 has 15 amino acids. The trim removed 5 bases at V and 5 bases at J, leaving 8 bases unmatched. Germline assignment: CDR1 SGHTA and CDR2 FQGNSA.